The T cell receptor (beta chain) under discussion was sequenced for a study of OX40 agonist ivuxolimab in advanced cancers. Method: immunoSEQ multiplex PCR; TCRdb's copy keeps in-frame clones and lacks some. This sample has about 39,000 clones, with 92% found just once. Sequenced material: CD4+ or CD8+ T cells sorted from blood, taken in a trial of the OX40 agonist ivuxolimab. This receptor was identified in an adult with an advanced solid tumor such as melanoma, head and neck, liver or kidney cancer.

The CDR3 sequence is CASRGVSDTQYF. DNA for the CDR3: TGTGCCAGCAGGGGGGTGTCAGATACGCAGTATTTT. The V gene is TRBV11-2, the J gene TRBJ2-3, with D perhaps TRBD1 or TRBD2 (5 bases each). Germline loops: CDR1 SGHAT, CDR2 FQNNGV. CDR3 length: 12 amino acids. Trimming took off 6 bases at V and 4 bases at J, with 8 bases between the two ends.